The subject of this entry is one T cell receptor (beta chain). This CDR3 has 15 amino acids. Germline V gene data show CDR1 as MNHNS and CDR2 as SASEGT. The ends lost 7 bases at V and 0 bases at J; junction bases unmatched: 4. The data originate from a study of chemoradiotherapy in HPV16-positive cancers. TCRdb's table, derived via immunoSEQ multiplex PCR, lists solely in-frame clones and lacks some. The table lists under 70,000 clones, around 90% of them singletons. This clonotype was sampled from a human donor with HPV-associated anogenital cancer. The sample was blood, taken from a patient who underwent chemoradiotherapy. V gene TRBV6-1 combines with J gene TRBJ2-1, with 9 bases fitting TRBD2. As DNA, the CDR3 is TGTGCCAGCACCCCACTAGCGGGCTCCTACAATGAGCAGTTCTTC. It encodes CASTPLAGSYNEQFF.